The T cell receptor (beta chain) described here comes from a study of T-cell memory formation after mild COVID-19. The CDR3 has 14 amino acids. V lost 1 base to trimming and J lost 5 bases, with 12 bases between them. CDR1 and CDR2 (germline): SEHNR, FQNEAQ (reference sequence). TCRdb ran MiXCR on the 5' RACE reads and lists one entry per CDR3 protein. This sample yields around 530,000 distinct CDR3 sequences, of which roughly 22% are seen a single time; approximately 8.4% belongs to the top ten. There are a few counts of this clonotype. This chain connects TRBV7-9 to TRBJ2-7; no definite D call. The sample taken for sequencing was PBMCs or a T cell subset sorted from them (not recorded which). The receptor comes from an adult woman who had mild COVID-19 (a few samples of this study predate the infection). Cell type and time point are not known. CDR3 protein: CASSLEGGSHEQYF. CDR3 in DNA: TGTGCCAGCAGCTTAGAAGGTGGGTCCCACGAGCAGTACTTC.